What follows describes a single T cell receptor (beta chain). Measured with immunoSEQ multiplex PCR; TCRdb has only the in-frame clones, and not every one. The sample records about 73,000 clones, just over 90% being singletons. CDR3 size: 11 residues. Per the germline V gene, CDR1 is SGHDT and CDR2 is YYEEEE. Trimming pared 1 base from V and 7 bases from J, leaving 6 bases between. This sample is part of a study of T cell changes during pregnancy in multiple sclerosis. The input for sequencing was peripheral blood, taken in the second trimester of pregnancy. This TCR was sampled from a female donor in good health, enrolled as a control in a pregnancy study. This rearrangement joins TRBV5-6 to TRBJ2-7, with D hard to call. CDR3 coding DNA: TGTGCCAGCAGCTTGAATAAAGAGCAGTACTTC. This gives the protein CASSLNKEQYF.